Following are 11 T cell receptor beta chains from one sample sequenced in a study of tumor and adjacent non-tumor tissue in lung cancer (dated by TCRdb to 2016 to 2019). The library was built by means of multiplex PCR. TCRdb records Illumina HiSeq 2500 as the sequencer. Following protocols modified from ARM-PCR, the researchers constructed TCRbeta libraries through three rounds of nested PCR with primers (Table S4). TCRdb trimmed public reads at Q25 via fastp, called clones via MiXCR and kept in-frame beta chains. Each CDR3 protein appears once, grouped with its most common genes and DNA. Across this sample there are about 78,000 distinct CDR3 sequences, with 65% to 90% seen only once. The ten largest clones add up to about an eighth of the sample. RNA was extracted from bulk unsorted tissue and checked for quality with a NanoDrop ND-1000 and an Agilent 2100. Material: lung tumor tissue. Every receptor here comes from a woman aged 45-59 years with non-small cell lung cancer.

Comment on this clonotype: The CDR3 carries no conserved terminal phenylalanine or tryptophan, so it likely arises from a read error. The rearrangement uses TRBV20-1 and TRBJ2-4, with a possible D match to TRBD1 (6 bases). V was cut by 7 bases and J by 3 bases, with 13 bases left in between. CDR3 length: 13 amino acids. Germline CDR1 DFQATT, CDR2 SNEGSKA (reference sequence). CDR3 sequence reads: CSVIWGLKNIQYI. CDR3 in DNA: TGCAGTGTTATTTGGGGGCTCAAAAACATTCAGTACATC.

About this clonotype: The junction departs from the called germline gene at one end, perhaps through a read error. This chain links TRBV6-1 with TRBJ2-3; tentatively, D is TRBD1 (5 bases). Germline CDR1 is MNHNS and CDR2 is SASEGT. The CDR3 contains 15 residues. The CDR3 DNA reads TGTGCCAGCAGTGAATGGGGCTTGCTTACAGATACGCAATATTTT. Translation: CASSEWGLLTDTQYF.

The chain recombines TRBV11-3 with TRBJ2-2; TRBD1 aligns across 8 bases. V lost 10 bases, J lost 6 bases, and 16 bases stayed unmatched. This CDR3 has 16 amino acids. The germline CDR1 and CDR2 sequences are SGHNT and YENEEA. Here the CDR3 reads CANRDATGVLAGELFF. For the CDR3, the DNA is TGTGCCAACCGCGACGCGACAGGGGTATTAGCCGGGGAGCTGTTTTTT.

About this clonotype itself: A junction boundary mismatches the germline segment, possibly from a read error. The chain links TRBV11-2 to TRBJ2-7; D gene uncertain. Germline V gene lookup returns CDR1 SGHAT and CDR2 FQNNGV. The CDR3 length is 13 residues. CDR3 sequence: CASRLDPRDERYF. Here the CDR3 DNA reads TGTGCCAGCCGTTTAGATCCTCGAGACGAGCGGTACTTC.

The sample holds many counts of this clonotype. The genes are TRBV7-9 and TRBJ1-1; the D is unclear. Germline assignment: CDR1 SEHNR and CDR2 FQNEAQ (reference sequence). This CDR3 has 16 residues. V lost 1 base, J lost 7 bases, and 19 bases lay in between. The CDR3 is CASSLDQPGVTDEAFF. The CDR3 DNA is TGTGCCAGCAGCTTAGATCAGCCCGGGGTTACCGATGAAGCTTTCTTT.

V gene TRBV29-1 combines with J gene TRBJ2-1; no reliable D call. CDR1 is SQVTM and CDR2 is ANQGSEA in the germline V gene. CDR3 length: 14 residues. The ends were cut back, 3 bases at V and 5 bases at J, with 14 bases in the middle. The DNA of the CDR3 is TGCAGCGTTGATGTACTTAGGCGACACAATGAGCAGTTCTTC. It yields the protein CSVDVLRRHNEQFF.

In regard to this clonotype: In this CDR3 the conserved last residue, phenylalanine or tryptophan, is missing, so a read error is likely. The chain uses TRBV10-3 and TRBJ2-7, with D tentatively TRBD1 or TRBD2 (5 bases each). Germline-derived CDR1 and CDR2 are ENHRY and SYGVKD. The CDR3 runs to 15 residues. The CDR3, as DNA: TGTACTACGCAGGAAGTAGGGACGAAAACCTACGAGCAGTACTTA. Residues: CTTQEVGTKTYEQYL.

The chain combines TRBV2 with TRBJ2-2, with D possibly being TRBD1 (5 bases). The length of the CDR3 is 12 residues. The V gene's germline CDR1 is SNHLY and CDR2 FYNNEI. The V and J ends lost 6 bases and 6 bases respectively, with 8 bases between them. CDR3 sequence reads: CASRGRAGELFF. The DNA for the CDR3 is TGTGCCAGCAGGGGCAGGGCCGGGGAGCTGTTTTTT.

The chain is built from TRBV10-3 and TRBJ1-2; no firm D call. The V end lost 2 bases, the J end lost 7 bases, and 20 bases lay between the germline ends. This CDR3 contains 16 residues. Germline CDR1 ENHRY, CDR2 SYGVKD. In DNA form, the CDR3 reads TGTGCCATCAGTGAGAGCGGGTATCCCCCTGGCTTTGGCTACACCTTC. It yields the protein CAISESGYPPGFGYTF.

A note on this clonotype: With a much larger clone just one base away, this may be a read error. V usage is TRBV30 and J usage is TRBJ2-7, with D hard to call. In germline, CDR1 is GTSNPN, CDR2 SVGIG (reference sequence). CDR3 length: 12 residues. CDR3 coding DNA: TGTGCCTGGAGTTTGGGCTCCCACGAGCAGTACTTC. It codes for CAWSLGSHEQYF.

About this clonotype itself: The junction and the germline gene differ at one end; a read error may be behind it. The chain links TRBV29-1 to TRBJ2-2; TRBD1 is a possible D gene (7 bases). The CDR3 contains 13 residues. Germline V lookup: CDR1 SQVTM, CDR2 ANQGSEA. CDR3 residues: CSVRIGGTGGLFF. CDR3 coding DNA: TGCAGCGTCAGGATAGGGGGCACCGGGGGGCTGTTTTTT.